The TCR beta chain described here comes from a study of neurological immune-mediated disorders. A single record per CDR3 protein comes from TCRdb applying MiXCR to the 5' RACE reads. Among about 55,000 distinct CDR3 sequences listed, roughly 3.5% were seen once. V was shortened by 6 bases and J by 7 bases, with 12 bases between the two germline ends. Germline CDR1 is DFQATT and CDR2 is SNEGSKA (reference sequence). This CDR3 has 11 amino acids. In its sample, this clonotype was seen many times. The receptor's source is a man aged 25-40 years with multiple sclerosis. The source material was PBMCs. The V and J genes are TRBV20-1 and TRBJ1-1; D possibly corresponds to TRBD1 (5 bases). The CDR3 spells CSAGRRGEAFF. As DNA, the CDR3 is TGCAGTGCGGGAAGAAGGGGTGAAGCTTTCTTT.